This record concerns one T cell receptor (beta chain) sequence. The sample belongs to a study of shared clonotypes between healthy human individuals. With 3 bases removed from V and 5 bases from J, the gap between germline ends came to 10 bases. From germline, CDR1 is MNHNS and CDR2 SASEGT. CDR3 length equals 14 residues. TCRdb's copy holds only in-frame clones and misses some; the assay was immunoSEQ multiplex PCR. Seen here are some 350,000 clones, less than 85% observed once, and the top ten hold 9% to 12%. This TCR was recovered from a man aged 30 to 39 in good health. This rearrangement joins TRBV6-1 to TRBJ2-2, with TRBD1 as a possible D gene (5 bases). The sample was memory CD4+ T cells sorted from blood. The subset denotes: CD45RA-negative fraction. DNA of the CDR3: TGTGCCAGCAGTGAGTCGACAGTAACCGGGGAGCTGTTTTTT. Protein sequence: CASSESTVTGELFF.